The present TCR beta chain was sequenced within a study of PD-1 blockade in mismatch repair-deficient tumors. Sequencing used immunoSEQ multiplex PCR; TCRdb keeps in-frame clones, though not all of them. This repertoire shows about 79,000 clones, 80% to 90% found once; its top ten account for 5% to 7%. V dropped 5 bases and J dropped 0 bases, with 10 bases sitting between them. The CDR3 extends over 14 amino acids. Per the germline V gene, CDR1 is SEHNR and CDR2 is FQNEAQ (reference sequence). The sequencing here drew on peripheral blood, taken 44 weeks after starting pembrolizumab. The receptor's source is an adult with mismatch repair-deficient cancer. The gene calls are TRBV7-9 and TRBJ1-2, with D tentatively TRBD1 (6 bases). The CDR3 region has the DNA TGTGCCAGCAGCGGGACACGATCTAACTATGGCTACACCTTC. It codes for CASSGTRSNYGYTF.